The 29 T cell receptor beta chains listed next were all sequenced from one sample in a study of T cells in Graves' hyperthyroidism and ophthalmopathy. Amplified TCR beta CDR3 regions derived from RNA transcripts. A set of HTBI primers served as the primers for a first-round RT-PCR of the TCR CDR3. TCRdb re-analysed the multiplex PCR reads in MiXCR, keeping a single row per CDR3 protein. The table lists approximately 640,000 distinct CDR3 sequences, 17% of them singletons, with roughly a sixth in the top ten. The sequenced material came from blood. Source of these receptors: a man over 45 with Graves' hyperthyroidism.

The V and J genes are TRBV30 and TRBJ2-7; 9 nucleotides agree with TRBD2. V was pared by 8 bases and J by 0 bases, with 17 bases of the junction left unmatched. The CDR3 extends over 17 amino acids. The germline V gene encodes CDR1 GTSNPN and CDR2 SVGIG (reference sequence). This CDR3 reads CASNLITSGPSSYEQYF. CDR3 sequence (DNA): TGTGCCAGTAATTTAATCACTAGCGGGCCGAGCTCCTACGAGCAGTACTTC.

This clonotype was seen ten or more times. The genes are TRBV30 and TRBJ2-5, with D perhaps TRBD2 (5 bases). This CDR3 comprises 11 residues. Trimming left V 2 bases short and J 14 bases short, with 15 bases between. Germline values: CDR1 GTSNPN, CDR2 SVGIG (reference sequence). The CDR3, as DNA: TGTGCCTGGAGTTTAAGGGAGAAAACATACTTC. The encoded protein is CAWSLREKTYF.

The sample holds a few counts of this clonotype. This chain joins TRBV3-1 and TRBJ2-3; 10 bases line up with TRBD2. CDR1 and CDR2 (germline): LGHDT, YNNKEL (reference sequence). This CDR3 is 21 amino acids long. V shed 2 bases and J 2 bases; nucleotides not matched to a gene: 19. CDR3 sequence: CASSQTSRASGRIGPTDTQYF. The DNA for the CDR3 is TGTGCCAGCAGCCAAACTTCGCGGGCTAGCGGGAGAATTGGGCCCACAGATACGCAGTATTTT.

This clonotype was seen ten or more times. The rearrangement uses TRBV2 and TRBJ2-7; D may match TRBD1 or TRBD2 (5 bases each). Trimming took off 2 bases at V and 3 bases at J, with 11 bases between the two ends. Germline CDR1 and CDR2: SNHLY and FYNNEI. This CDR3 is 14 amino acids long. The CDR3 loop is CASSERSGSYEQYF. CDR3 nucleotide sequence: TGTGCCAGCAGTGAACGGTCAGGGAGCTACGAGCAGTACTTC. Full variable domain (missing parts from reference TRBV2 and TRBJ2-7): EPEVTQTPSHQVTQMGQEVILRCVPISNHLYFYWYRQILGQKVEFLVSFYNNEISEKSEIFDDQFSVERPDGSNFTLKIRSTKLEDSAMYFCASSERSGSYEQYFGPGTRLTVT.

This clonotype was seen many times. This chain connects TRBV20-1 to TRBJ2-1; D is ambiguous. CDR1 is DFQATT and CDR2 is SNEGSKA in the germline V gene (reference sequence). CDR3 length: 13 amino acids. V dropped 6 bases and J dropped 9 bases, with 18 bases sitting between them. CDR3 nucleotide sequence: TGCAGTGCCGCGCATCTAGGAATCAGTGAGCAGTTCTTC. Translation: CSAAHLGISEQFF.

The V gene is TRBV5-1, the J gene TRBJ2-1; tentative D call: TRBD1 (5 bases). Between the trimmed V and J ends, which lost 4 bases and 9 bases, there was a span of 11 bases. Germline V gene sequence: CDR1 SGHRS, CDR2 YFSETQ. The CDR3 has 12 amino acids. The CDR3 loop is CASSIVRGEQFF. DNA for the CDR3: TGCGCCAGCAGCATTGTAAGGGGTGAGCAGTTCTTC.

The chain couples TRBV20-1 to TRBJ2-5; 10 bases align to TRBD2. Trimming took 3 bases from V and 5 from J; bases not matched to a gene: 15. Germline V gives CDR1 DFQATT, CDR2 SNEGSKA (reference sequence). This CDR3 spans 17 amino acids. The CDR3 coding sequence is TGCAGTGCTAGTGAAGGACTAGCGGCCAGAGGACGGGAGACCCAGTACTTC. Amino acids: CSASEGLAARGRETQYF.

This clonotype is a singleton in its sample. The chain links TRBV6-2 or TRBV6-3 to TRBJ2-7, with D maybe TRBD2 (5 bases). CDR1 is MNHEY, CDR2 SVGEGT, per germline. Between the trimmed V and J ends, which lost 6 bases and 2 bases, there was a span of 14 bases. This CDR3 has 14 amino acids. The CDR3 sequence is CASRPASLTYEQYF. CDR3 nucleotide sequence: TGTGCCAGCAGGCCCGCTAGCCTAACCTACGAGCAGTACTTC.

This clonotype was counted ten times or more. The genes are TRBV2 and TRBJ2-7; no clear D gene. The CDR3 loop spans 11 amino acids. Germline CDR1 and CDR2: SNHLY and FYNNEI. V was cut by 10 bases and J by 6 bases, with 13 bases left in between. CDR3 bases: TGTGCCACCAGGTTGCTTGGCGAGCAGTACTTC. Protein sequence: CATRLLGEQYF.

This clonotype has only a few counts. The chain combines TRBV19 with TRBJ2-2, with D maybe TRBD1 (6 bases). The CDR3 spans 13 residues. Germline lookup yields CDR1 LNHDA and CDR2 SQIVND (reference sequence). V gave up 6 bases and J gave up 4 bases, with 9 bases separating them. CDR3 sequence reads: CASSEGVTGELFF. The CDR3 nucleotides are TGTGCCAGTAGCGAGGGGGTCACCGGGGAGCTGTTTTTT.

V usage is TRBV20-1 and J usage is TRBJ1-4, with D tentatively TRBD1 (5 bases). V lost 6 bases, J lost 5 bases, and 13 bases lay in between. The CDR3 sequence is 13 residues long. Germline assignment: CDR1 DFQATT and CDR2 SNEGSKA (reference sequence). The CDR3 region has the DNA TGCAGTGCCCCCGGGACTCCAAATGAAAAACTGTTTTTT. This translates into CSAPGTPNEKLFF.

The V gene is TRBV20-1, the J gene TRBJ2-1; 7 nucleotides agree with TRBD2. This CDR3 spans 16 amino acids. CDR1 DFQATT and CDR2 SNEGSKA come from the germline V gene (reference sequence). V was pared by 1 base and J by 3 bases, with 9 bases of the junction left unmatched. The CDR3 bases are TGCAGTGCTAGAGGTGGGCGGGAGAGGTTCTACAATGAGCAGTTCTTC. Translating it yields CSARGGRERFYNEQFF.

This chain uses TRBV4-3 with TRBJ2-7; TRBD2 matches 9 bases. The CDR3 has 17 amino acids. Per the germline V gene, CDR1 is LGHNA and CDR2 is YSLEER. V shed 0 bases, J shed 2 bases, and the junction held 8 bases outside the gene matches. As DNA, the CDR3 is TGCGCCAGCAGCCAAGATCTCGCTAGCGGGAATACCTACGAGCAGTACTTC. It specifies CASSQDLASGNTYEQYF.

This clonotype was detected many times. The J gene is TRBJ2-7, the V gene TRBV28; TRBD2 agrees at 12 bases. V gave up 6 bases and J gave up 2 bases; unmatched junction bases: 2. The CDR3 is 14 residues long. Germline V lookup: CDR1 MDHEN, CDR2 SYDVKM. Written as DNA, the CDR3 is TGTGCCAGCAGCCGGACTAGCGGGACCTACGAGCAGTACTTC. This translates into CASSRTSGTYEQYF.

This clonotype has at least ten counts. This chain links TRBV28 with TRBJ2-3, with D hard to call. The CDR3 has 11 residues. In germline, CDR1 is MDHEN, CDR2 SYDVKM. The V end lost 3 bases, the J end lost 7 bases, and 5 bases lay between the germline ends. The DNA of the CDR3 is TGTGCCAGCAGTTTCAGCCATACGCAGTATTTT. Protein product: CASSFSHTQYF.

This clonotype was detected ten times or more. The rearrangement joins TRBV10-2 to TRBJ1-4; D remains ambiguous. The CDR3 is 12 amino acids. The germline CDR1 and CDR2 sequences are WSHSY and SAAADI. The V end lost 3 bases, the J end lost 8 bases, and 7 bases lay between the germline ends. CDR3 coding DNA: TGCGCCAGCAGTGAACGACCAGAAAAACTGTTTTTT. Amino acids: CASSERPEKLFF.

The chain is built from TRBV6-1 and TRBJ2-7, with TRBD1 matching 9 bases. This CDR3 region has 14 residues. J gave up 2 bases and V 6 bases, and 5 bases lay outside the gene matches. Germline values: CDR1 MNHNS, CDR2 SASEGT. CDR3 sequence (DNA): TGTGCCAGCAGGCGTGACAGGGGGGCCTACGAGCAGTACTTC. This encodes CASRRDRGAYEQYF.

This clonotype was seen more than once but under ten times. The V call is TRBV12-5, the J call TRBJ2-1; D is possibly TRBD1 (5 bases). Germline CDR1 is LGHNT and CDR2 is FRNRAP. The V end lost 1 base, the J end lost 7 bases, and 8 bases lay between the germline ends. This CDR3 comprises 13 residues. CDR3 coding DNA: TGTGCTAGTGGTTTGGGGCAGGGTAATGAGCAGTTCTTC. Its protein is CASGLGQGNEQFF.

This clonotype was detected a few times. The chain uses TRBV4-1 and TRBJ1-1, with a possible D match to TRBD1 (5 bases). The CDR3 loop spans 14 amino acids. V gave up 5 bases and J gave up 5 bases, with 15 bases separating them. Germline values: CDR1 MGHRA, CDR2 YSYEKL. CDR3 region: CASSKYSGGTEAFF. CDR3 DNA sequence: TGCGCCAGCAGCAAGTATTCGGGGGGGACTGAAGCTTTCTTT.

This clonotype was observed at least ten times. J is TRBJ2-7 and V is TRBV28; 13 bases match TRBD2. Germline assignment: CDR1 MDHEN and CDR2 SYDVKM. The CDR3 extends over 16 amino acids. J lost 5 bases, V lost 5 bases, and 9 bases had no gene match. CDR3 loop: CASSISGTSGMDEQYF. CDR3 DNA: TGTGCCAGCAGTATCTCCGGGACTAGCGGGATGGACGAGCAGTACTTC.

This clonotype was detected many times. The chain links TRBV10-3 to TRBJ2-1; 10 bases are a match to TRBD2. Per germline, CDR1 ENHRY and CDR2 SYGVKD. The CDR3 runs 19 residues. With V trimmed by 8 bases and J by 8 bases, 24 bases remained unmatched. CDR3 residues: CAIGAGGTSFVQKFDEQFF. The CDR3 coding sequence is TGTGCCATCGGAGCGGGAGGGACCTCATTTGTACAGAAGTTCGATGAGCAGTTCTTC.

This clonotype came up many times. The V and J genes are TRBV7-9 and TRBJ2-3; D unresolved. V was trimmed by 0 bases and J by 9 bases, leaving 16 bases between them. The V gene's germline CDR1 is SEHNR and CDR2 FQNEAQ (reference sequence). The CDR3 length is 15 residues. CDR3 region: CASSLAPPRAATQYF. CDR3 DNA: TGTGCCAGCAGCTTAGCCCCGCCTCGTGCAGCGACGCAGTATTTT.

The rearrangement joins TRBV30 to TRBJ1-1; 8 bases are shared with TRBD1. Germline CDR1 is GTSNPN and CDR2 is SVGIG (reference sequence). The V gene end was trimmed by 3 bases and the J gene end by 1 base; junction bases not matched to a gene: 1. The CDR3 runs 13 residues. The CDR3 is CAWRTGENTEAFF. Written as DNA, the CDR3 is TGTGCCTGGAGGACAGGGGAGAACACTGAAGCTTTCTTT.

The V gene is TRBV3-1, the J gene TRBJ2-3; a weak D match, TRBD1 (5 bases). The germline V gene has CDR1 LGHDT and CDR2 YNNKEL (reference sequence). Trimming took off 4 bases at V and 5 bases at J, with 10 bases between the two ends. CDR3 length: 13 amino acids. CDR3 region: CASSLLRGDTQYF. CDR3 bases: TGTGCCAGCAGCCTGTTAAGGGGAGATACGCAGTATTTT.

This clonotype was counted only a few times. The chain couples TRBV29-1 to TRBJ2-1, with TRBD2 identical over 10 bases. CDR3 size: 16 residues. Germline CDR1 and CDR2: SQVTM and ANQGSEA. Trimming cost V 2 bases and J 4 bases; bases outside gene matches: 8. The CDR3, as DNA: TGCAGCGTTGAAAGGCCTAGCGGGAGACGTTACAATGAGCAGTTCTTC. Its translation is CSVERPSGRRYNEQFF.

This clonotype was counted ten times or more. This chain uses TRBV5-1 with TRBJ2-5, with TRBD2 identical over 8 bases. Trimming at V came to 5 bases and at J to 3 bases, leaving 6 bases not matched to a gene. This CDR3 contains 14 residues. The germline V gene has CDR1 SGHRS and CDR2 YFSETQ. The CDR3 is CASSPGTREETQYF. CDR3 DNA: TGCGCCAGCAGTCCCGGGACTAGAGAAGAGACCCAGTACTTC. The complete variable domain, with remaining parts taken from reference TRBV5-1 and TRBJ2-5, reads KAGVTQTPRYLIKTRGQQVTLSCSPISGHRSVSWYQQTPGQGLQFLFEYFSETQRNKGNFPGRFSGRQFSNSRSEMNVSTLELGDSALYLCASSPGTREETQYFGPGTRLLVL.

The chain couples TRBV5-1 to TRBJ1-1; possibly TRBD1 for D (5 bases). The CDR3 length is 12 residues. CDR1 and CDR2 (germline): SGHRS, YFSETQ. V lost 4 bases and J 4 bases, leaving 8 bases between the germline ends. CDR3 loop: CASSPDSTEAFF. DNA for the CDR3: TGCGCCAGCAGCCCAGACAGCACTGAAGCTTTCTTT.

In regard to this clonotype: This may arise from a read error, as a much more abundant clone is one base away. This chain connects TRBV29-1 to TRBJ2-1; D is perhaps TRBD2 (6 bases). V gave up 7 bases and J gave up 6 bases, with 16 bases separating them. This CDR3 is built from 13 residues. Per germline, CDR1 SQVTM and CDR2 ANQGSEA. The CDR3 DNA reads TGCAGCGCTGACGGGGGAGCGGCCAATGAGCAGTTCTTC. It translates to CSADGGAANEQFF.

This clonotype was recorded a few times. The chain has TRBV3-1 and TRBJ2-4; a possible D gene is TRBD1 (5 bases). Germline CDR1 is LGHDT and CDR2 is YNNKEL (reference sequence). The V gene lost 3 bases and the J gene lost 7 bases, with 10 bases spanning the gap. This CDR3 comprises 13 residues. The CDR3 coding sequence is TGTGCCAGCAGCCAGCAACCAGGGAACATTCAGTACTTC. Translated, it gives CASSQQPGNIQYF.